The next 15 T cell receptor beta chains were all read from a single sample in a study of blood T cell repertoires in COVID-19 (dated by TCRdb to about 2020). Library prep was done by the immunoSEQ multiplex PCR assay. Imported from immuneACCESS, the table was reduced by TCRdb to in-frame sequences with V and J called. These copies leave out some clones; in studies compared against another copy, an unresolved V gene accounts for under half, and the cause of the remainder is not known. For this sample the table gives roughly 180,000 clones, of which around 85% were detected only once. About 5.3% of the sample rests with the top ten. Sequencing input: PBMCs or T cells enriched from blood (not recorded which). These receptors were taken from a woman aged 40-49 years with acute COVID-19.

The rearrangement uses TRBV27 and TRBJ2-1; 10 bases align to TRBD2. The CDR3 contains 16 residues. V was pared by 3 bases and J by 12 bases, with 14 bases of the junction left unmatched. Germline V lookup: CDR1 MNHEY, CDR2 SMNVEV (reference sequence). CDR3 amino acids: CASSFRTSGFGGGQFF. The DNA of the CDR3 is TGTGCCAGCAGTTTCCGGACTAGCGGTTTCGGGGGTGGGCAGTTCTTC.

The chain recombines TRBV6-1 with TRBJ2-7, with 11 bases lining up with TRBD2. Germline values: CDR1 MNHNS, CDR2 SASEGT. This CDR3 is 17 amino acids long. With V trimmed by 3 bases and J by 2 bases, 9 bases remained unmatched. This chain's CDR3 is CASSDRLAGGPPYEQYV. The CDR3 DNA reads TGTGCCAGCAGTGACCGATTAGCGGGAGGGCCGCCCTACGAGCAGTACGTC.

The rearrangement links TRBV4-2 to TRBJ2-1, with 11 bases identical to TRBD2. With 1 base clipped from V and 3 bases from J, the junction kept 2 bases outside the gene matches. The CDR3 is made up of 16 amino acids. CDR1 is LGHNA and CDR2 is YNFKEQ in the germline V gene. The CDR3 loop is CASSQGGLADYNEQFF. DNA of the CDR3: TGTGCCAGCAGCCAAGGGGGACTAGCGGACTACAATGAGCAGTTCTTC.

The rearrangement uses TRBV27 and TRBJ1-2, with D uncertain. The CDR3 loop spans 10 amino acids. Germline CDR1 and CDR2: MNHEY and SMNVEV (reference sequence). V dropped 7 bases and J dropped 3 bases, with 3 bases sitting between them. CDR3 nucleotides: TGTGCCAGCACTCACTATGGCTACACCTTC. It encodes CASTHYGYTF.

The V gene is TRBV3-1 (or the pseudogene TRBV3-2), the J gene TRBJ2-1, with 7 bases that match TRBD2. The germline CDR1 and CDR2 sequences are LGHDT and YNNKEL (reference sequence). This CDR3 has 13 amino acids. Unmatched junction bases numbered 4, after V lost 0 bases and J lost 11 bases. The DNA for the CDR3 is TGTGCCAGCAGCCAAGATGGGAGGGCGCAGCAGTTCTTC. Residues: CASSQDGRAQQFF.

This sequence joins TRBV11-2 and TRBJ2-1, with 8 positions matching TRBD2. This CDR3 has 17 amino acids. Germline assignment: CDR1 SGHAT and CDR2 FQNNGV. V lost 2 bases and J lost 0; bases outside the gene matches: 6. The CDR3 DNA reads TGTGCCAGCAGCTTATTAATAAGCGGGAGCTCCTACAATGAGCAGTTCTTC. This gives the protein CASSLLISGSSYNEQFF.

The CDR3 region has the DNA TGTGCCAGCAGCTTTTTATCAGGGACACTAAATCTCAACTATGGTAACGAGCAGTACTTC. Its protein product is CASSFLSGTLNLNYGNEQYF. The J gene is TRBJ2-7, the V gene TRBV7-8; D is possibly TRBD1 (6 bases). The CDR3 is 20 residues long. Germline loops: CDR1 SGHVS, CDR2 FQNEAQ. V was trimmed by 3 bases and J by 5 bases, leaving 32 bases between them.

The chain has TRBV15 and TRBJ1-2; D is uncertain. Germline CDR1 is LNHNV and CDR2 is YYDKDF (reference sequence). The V end lost 0 bases, the J end lost 5 bases, and 4 bases lay between the germline ends. This CDR3 has 12 amino acids. The CDR3 here is CATSRDGYGYTF. Written as DNA, the CDR3 is TGTGCCACCAGCAGAGACGGTTATGGCTACACCTTC.

In nucleotides, the CDR3 is TGTGCCAGCAGCACATGGACAGATGGCTACACCTTC. Its translation: CASSTWTDGYTF. This chain links TRBV5-5 with TRBJ1-2, with D perhaps TRBD1 (6 bases). V was clipped by 4 bases and J by 6 bases, with 10 bases between them. This CDR3 region has 12 residues. Per germline, CDR1 SGHKS and CDR2 YYEKEE (reference sequence).

V and J are TRBV7-3 and TRBJ1-2, with D unresolved. Trimming shortened V by 2 bases and J by 3 bases, and 7 bases separated the two germline ends. CDR3 size: 13 residues. In germline, CDR1 is SGHTA, CDR2 FQGTGA. The CDR3 nucleotides read TGTGCCAGCAGCTTAGAGGGATACTATGGCTACACCTTC. Encoded protein: CASSLEGYYGYTF.

V usage is TRBV5-1 and J usage is TRBJ2-1, with 14 bases aligning to TRBD2. The germline CDR1 and CDR2 sequences are SGHRS and YFSETQ. The CDR3 is made up of 15 amino acids. The V and J ends lost 5 bases and 8 bases, in that order; junction bases with no gene match: 6. The CDR3 sequence is CASRSGLAGDYEQFF. The CDR3 DNA reads TGCGCCAGCAGATCGGGACTAGCGGGAGACTATGAGCAGTTCTTC. Based on the CDR3 plus reference TRBV5-1 and TRBJ2-1, the full variable domain is KAGVTQTPRYLIKTRGQQVTLSCSPISGHRSVSWYQQTPGQGLQFLFEYFSETQRNKGNFPGRFSGRQFSNSRSEMNVSTLELGDSALYLCASRSGLAGDYEQFFGPGTRLTVL.

This chain's CDR3 is CASSYGGEWTEAFF. The CDR3, as DNA: TGTGCCAGCAGTTACGGAGGGGAATGGACTGAAGCTTTCTTT. The gene calls are TRBV6-5 and TRBJ1-1; tentative D call: TRBD1 (5 bases). The CDR3 runs 14 residues. V was pared by 2 bases and J by 5 bases, with 12 bases between. Germline CDR1 reads MNHEY; CDR2 reads SVGAGI.

The rearrangement uses TRBV29-1 and TRBJ1-1; D call uncertain. CDR1 is SQVTM and CDR2 is ANQGSEA in the germline V gene. V shed 7 bases and J shed 0 bases, with 6 bases lying between them. The CDR3 is made up of 11 amino acids. The CDR3 reads CSGVVNTEAFF. The CDR3 DNA is TGCAGCGGCGTGGTGAACACTGAAGCTTTCTTT. Together with reference TRBV29-1 and TRBJ1-1, the CDR3 gives the full variable domain: SAVISQKPSRDICQRGTSLTIQCQVDSQVTMMFWYRQQPGQSLTLIATANQGSEATYESGFVIDKFPISRPNLTFSTLTVSNMSPEDSSIYLCSGVVNTEAFFGQGTRLTVV.

This chain uses TRBV28 with TRBJ2-7, with 9 bases identical to TRBD1. This CDR3 region has 15 residues. Trimming took 4 bases from V and 4 from J; bases not matched to a gene: 8. The germline V gene has CDR1 MDHEN and CDR2 SYDVKM. The CDR3 sequence: CASSSRDRVTYEQYF. The CDR3 DNA reads TGTGCCAGCAGTTCCCGGGACAGGGTAACGTACGAGCAGTACTTC.

The chain recombines TRBV11-2 with TRBJ2-3; the match to TRBD1 covers 7 bases. CDR3 size: 13 residues. Germline values: CDR1 SGHAT, CDR2 FQNNGV. With 4 bases clipped from V and 5 bases from J, the junction kept 3 bases outside the gene matches. The CDR3, as DNA: TGTGCCAGCAGCTCGGGACAGCGAGATACGCAGTATTTT. This codes for CASSSGQRDTQYF.